This T cell receptor (beta chain) was documented in a study of T cell responses to AZD1222 COVID-19 vaccine. On this clone itself: Antigen specificity is unknown.

Whole-study results and caveats: Spike-specific TCR breadth and depth rose after two AZD1222 doses.

Method: immunoSEQ multiplex PCR; TCRdb's copy keeps in-frame clones and lacks some. The sample lists about 140,000 clones; approximately 95% were seen once. The CDR3 is 17 residues long. Trimming took 3 bases from V and 2 from J; bases not matched to a gene: 8. CDR1 is MGHRA and CDR2 is YSYEKL in the germline V gene. The TCR was taken from an adult in good health. This chain connects TRBV4-1 to TRBJ2-1; 9 positions match TRBD1. The sequencing here drew on peripheral blood, taken on day 0 of MenACWY control vaccination. The CDR3 here is CASSHLTGGGTYNEQFF. The CDR3 DNA reads as TGCGCCAGCAGCCACCTGACAGGGGGGGGAACCTACAATGAGCAGTTCTTC.